Sequencing of this T cell receptor (beta chain) was carried out in a study of T cell changes during pregnancy in multiple sclerosis. TCRdb's table, derived via immunoSEQ multiplex PCR, lists solely in-frame clones and lacks some. The table lists some 87,000 clones, approximately 92% of them singletons, with under 3% in the top ten. Germline loops: CDR1 SQVTM, CDR2 ANQGSEA. The V and J ends lost 3 bases and 5 bases, in that order; junction bases with no gene match: 3. The CDR3 contains 12 residues. The V gene is TRBV29-1, the J gene TRBJ1-2; TRBD1 aligns across 7 bases. The sample was peripheral blood, taken in the first trimester of pregnancy. This TCR came from a female donor with multiple sclerosis, enrolled in a pregnancy study. The CDR3 nucleotides read TGCAGCGTTGATACAGGGGCGTATGGCTACACCTTC. Residues: CSVDTGAYGYTF. The full variable domain, rest sourced from reference TRBV29-1 and TRBJ1-2, is SAVISQKPSRDICQRGTSLTIQCQVDSQVTMMFWYRQQPGQSLTLIATANQGSEATYESGFVIDKFPISRPNLTFSTLTVSNMSPEDSSIYLCSVDTGAYGYTFGSGTRLTVV.